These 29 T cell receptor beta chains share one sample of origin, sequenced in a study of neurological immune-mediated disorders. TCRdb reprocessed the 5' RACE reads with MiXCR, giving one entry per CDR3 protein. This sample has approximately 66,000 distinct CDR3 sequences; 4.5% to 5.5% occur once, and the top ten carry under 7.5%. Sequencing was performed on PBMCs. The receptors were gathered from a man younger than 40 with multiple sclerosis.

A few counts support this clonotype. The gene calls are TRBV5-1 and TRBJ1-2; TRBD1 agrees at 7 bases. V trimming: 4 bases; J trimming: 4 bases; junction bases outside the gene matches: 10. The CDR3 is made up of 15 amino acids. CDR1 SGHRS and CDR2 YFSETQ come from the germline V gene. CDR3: CASSADRVRAYGYTF. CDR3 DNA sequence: TGCGCCAGCAGCGCCGACAGGGTCCGGGCCTATGGCTACACCTTC.

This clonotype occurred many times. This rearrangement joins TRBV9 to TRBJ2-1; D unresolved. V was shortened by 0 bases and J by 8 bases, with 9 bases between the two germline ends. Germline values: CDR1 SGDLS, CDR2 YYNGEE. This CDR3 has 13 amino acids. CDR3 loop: CASSVGVLDEQFF. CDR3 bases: TGTGCCAGCAGCGTAGGAGTCTTGGATGAGCAGTTCTTC.

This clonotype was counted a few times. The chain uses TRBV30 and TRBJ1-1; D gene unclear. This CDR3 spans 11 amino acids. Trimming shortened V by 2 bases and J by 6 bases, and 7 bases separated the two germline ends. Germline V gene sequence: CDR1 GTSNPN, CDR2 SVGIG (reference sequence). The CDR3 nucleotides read TGTGCCTGGAGTTTACGGGCTGAAGCTTTCTTT. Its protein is CAWSLRAEAFF.

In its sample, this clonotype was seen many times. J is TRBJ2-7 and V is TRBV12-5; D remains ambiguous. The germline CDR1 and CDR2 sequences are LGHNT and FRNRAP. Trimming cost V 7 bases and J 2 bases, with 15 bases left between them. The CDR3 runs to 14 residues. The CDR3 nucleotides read TGTGCTAGTGTGCGACCCCCTCCTGCCTACGAGCAGTACTTC. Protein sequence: CASVRPPPAYEQYF.

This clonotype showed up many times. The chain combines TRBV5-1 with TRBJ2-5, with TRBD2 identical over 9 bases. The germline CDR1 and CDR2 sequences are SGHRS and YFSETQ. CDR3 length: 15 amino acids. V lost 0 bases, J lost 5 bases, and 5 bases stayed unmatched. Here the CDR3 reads CASSLEGTSWETQYF. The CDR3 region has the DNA TGCGCCAGCAGCTTGGAAGGGACTAGCTGGGAGACCCAGTACTTC.

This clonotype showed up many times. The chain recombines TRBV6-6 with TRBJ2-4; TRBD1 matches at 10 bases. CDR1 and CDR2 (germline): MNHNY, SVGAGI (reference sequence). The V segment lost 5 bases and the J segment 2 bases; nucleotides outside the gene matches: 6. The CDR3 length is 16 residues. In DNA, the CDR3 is TGTGCCAGCAGTGGAAGGGACAGGGGCACCAAAAACATTCAGTACTTC. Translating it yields CASSGRDRGTKNIQYF.

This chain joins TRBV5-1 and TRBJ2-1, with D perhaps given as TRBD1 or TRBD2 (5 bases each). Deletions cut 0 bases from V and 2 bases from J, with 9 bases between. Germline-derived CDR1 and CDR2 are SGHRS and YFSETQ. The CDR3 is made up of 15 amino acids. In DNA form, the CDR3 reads TGCGCCAGCAGCTTGGGGCAGGGACCCTACAATGAGCAGTTCTTC. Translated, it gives CASSLGQGPYNEQFF.

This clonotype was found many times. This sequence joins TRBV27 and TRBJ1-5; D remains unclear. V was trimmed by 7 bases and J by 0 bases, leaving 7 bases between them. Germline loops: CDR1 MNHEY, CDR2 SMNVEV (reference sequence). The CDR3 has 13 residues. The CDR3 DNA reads TGTGCCAGCACAACAGCTAGCAATCAGCCCCAGCATTTT. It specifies CASTTASNQPQHF.

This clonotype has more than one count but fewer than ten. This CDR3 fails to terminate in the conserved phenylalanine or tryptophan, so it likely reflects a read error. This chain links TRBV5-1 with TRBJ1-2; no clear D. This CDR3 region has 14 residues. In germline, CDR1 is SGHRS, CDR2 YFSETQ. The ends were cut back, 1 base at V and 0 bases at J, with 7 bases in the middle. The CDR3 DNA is TGCGCCAGCAGCTTGACCGCTACTAACTATGGCTACACCTGC. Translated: CASSLTATNYGYTC.

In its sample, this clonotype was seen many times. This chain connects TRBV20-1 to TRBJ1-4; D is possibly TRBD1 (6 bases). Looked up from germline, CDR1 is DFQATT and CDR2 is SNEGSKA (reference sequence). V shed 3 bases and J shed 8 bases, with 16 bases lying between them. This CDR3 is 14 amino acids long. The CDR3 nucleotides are TGCAGTGCTAGCCGCCAGGGGTCTGGGGAAAAACTGTTTTTT. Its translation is CSASRQGSGEKLFF.

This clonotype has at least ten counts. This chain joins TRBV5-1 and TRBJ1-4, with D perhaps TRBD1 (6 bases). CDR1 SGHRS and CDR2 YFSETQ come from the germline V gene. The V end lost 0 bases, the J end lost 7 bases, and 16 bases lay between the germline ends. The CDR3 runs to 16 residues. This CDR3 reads CASSLVPPGASEKLFF. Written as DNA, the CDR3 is TGCGCCAGCAGCTTGGTGCCTCCGGGGGCGAGTGAAAAACTGTTTTTT.

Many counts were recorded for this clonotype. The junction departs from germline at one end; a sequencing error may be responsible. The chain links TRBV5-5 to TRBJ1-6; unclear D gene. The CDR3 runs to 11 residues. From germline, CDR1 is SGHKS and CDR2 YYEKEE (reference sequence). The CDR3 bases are TGTGCCAGCGGACCCAATTCACCCCTCAACTTT. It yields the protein CASGPNSPLNF.

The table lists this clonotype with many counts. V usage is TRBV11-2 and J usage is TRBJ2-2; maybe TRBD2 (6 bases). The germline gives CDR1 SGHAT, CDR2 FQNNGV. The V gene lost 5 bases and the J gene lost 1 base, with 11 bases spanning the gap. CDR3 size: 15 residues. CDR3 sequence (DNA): TGTGCCAGCAGCGGAGGGATTCGGAACACCGGGGAGCTGTTTTTT. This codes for CASSGGIRNTGELFF.

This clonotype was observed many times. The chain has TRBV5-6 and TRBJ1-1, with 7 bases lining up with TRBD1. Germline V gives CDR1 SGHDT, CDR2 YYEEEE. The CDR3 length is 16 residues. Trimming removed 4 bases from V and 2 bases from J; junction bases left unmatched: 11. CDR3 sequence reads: CASSPQGGSTNTEAFF. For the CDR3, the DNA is TGTGCCAGCAGCCCCCAGGGGGGTTCGACAAACACTGAAGCTTTCTTT.

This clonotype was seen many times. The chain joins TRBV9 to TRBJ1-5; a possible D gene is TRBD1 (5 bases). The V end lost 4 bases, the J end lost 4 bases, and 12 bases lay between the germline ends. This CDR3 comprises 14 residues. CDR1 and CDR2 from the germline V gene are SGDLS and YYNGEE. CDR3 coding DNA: TGTGCCAGCAGCCGACTCGGGGGGAATCAGCCCCAGCATTTT. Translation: CASSRLGGNQPQHF.

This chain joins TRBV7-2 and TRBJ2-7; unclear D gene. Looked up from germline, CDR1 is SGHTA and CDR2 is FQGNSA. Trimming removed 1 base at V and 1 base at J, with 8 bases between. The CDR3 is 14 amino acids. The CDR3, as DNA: TGTGCCAGCAGCTTAGACGTCGGATCCTACGAGCAGTACTTC. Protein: CASSLDVGSYEQYF.

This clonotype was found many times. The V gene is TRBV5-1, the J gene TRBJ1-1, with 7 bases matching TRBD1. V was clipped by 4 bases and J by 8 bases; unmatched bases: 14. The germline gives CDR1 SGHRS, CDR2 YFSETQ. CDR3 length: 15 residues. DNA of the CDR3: TGCGCCAGCAGCCTTACGACAGGGTCGAATACCGAAGCTTTCTTT. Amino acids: CASSLTTGSNTEAFF.

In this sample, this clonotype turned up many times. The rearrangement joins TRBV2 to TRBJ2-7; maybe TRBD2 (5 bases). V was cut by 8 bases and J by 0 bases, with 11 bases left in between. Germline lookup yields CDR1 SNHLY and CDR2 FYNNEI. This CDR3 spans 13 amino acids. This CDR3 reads CASELDYSYEQYF. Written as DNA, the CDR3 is TGTGCCAGCGAGTTAGACTACTCCTACGAGCAGTACTTC.

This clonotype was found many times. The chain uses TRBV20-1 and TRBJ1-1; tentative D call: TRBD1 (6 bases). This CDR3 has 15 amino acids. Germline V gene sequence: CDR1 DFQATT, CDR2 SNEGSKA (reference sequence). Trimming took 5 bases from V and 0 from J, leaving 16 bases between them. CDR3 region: CSAPRTEGMNTEAFF. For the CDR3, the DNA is TGCAGTGCTCCTCGGACAGAGGGAATGAACACTGAAGCTTTCTTT.

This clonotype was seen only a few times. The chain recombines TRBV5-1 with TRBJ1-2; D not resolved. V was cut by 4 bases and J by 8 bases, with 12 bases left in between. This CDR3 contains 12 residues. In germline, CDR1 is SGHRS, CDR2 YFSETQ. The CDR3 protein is CASSERQGGYTF. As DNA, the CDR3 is TGCGCCAGCAGCGAACGCCAAGGGGGCTACACCTTC.

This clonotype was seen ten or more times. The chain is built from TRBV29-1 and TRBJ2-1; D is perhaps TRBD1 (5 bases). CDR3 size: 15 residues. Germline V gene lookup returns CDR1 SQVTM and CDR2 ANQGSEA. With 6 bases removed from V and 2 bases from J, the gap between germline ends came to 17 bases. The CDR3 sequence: CSVADSVSTYNEQFF. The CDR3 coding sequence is TGCAGCGTCGCCGACAGCGTTTCTACCTACAATGAGCAGTTCTTC.

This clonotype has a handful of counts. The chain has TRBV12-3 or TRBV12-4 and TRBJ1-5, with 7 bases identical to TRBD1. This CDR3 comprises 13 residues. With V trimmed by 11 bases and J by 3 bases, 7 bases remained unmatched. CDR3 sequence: CASQGGANQPQHF. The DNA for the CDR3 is TGTGCCTCCCAGGGGGGGGCCAATCAGCCCCAGCATTTT.

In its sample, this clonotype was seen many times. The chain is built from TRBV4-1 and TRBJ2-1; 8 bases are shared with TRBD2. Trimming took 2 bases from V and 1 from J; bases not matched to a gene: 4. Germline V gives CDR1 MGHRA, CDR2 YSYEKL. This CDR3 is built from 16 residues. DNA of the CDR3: TGCGCCAGCAGCCAACTAACTAGCGGATCCTACAATGAGCAGTTCTTC. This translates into CASSQLTSGSYNEQFF.

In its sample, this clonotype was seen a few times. CDR3 protein: CASKTRGPTGEAFF. The CDR3 nucleotides read TGCGCCAGCAAGACCAGGGGGCCGACCGGGGAAGCTTTCTTT. V usage is TRBV10-2 and J usage is TRBJ1-1, with 8 bases fitting TRBD1. V dropped 7 bases and J dropped 8; count of bases not matched to a gene: 12. Germline V CDR1 and CDR2: WSHSY, SAAADI. The CDR3 contains 14 residues.

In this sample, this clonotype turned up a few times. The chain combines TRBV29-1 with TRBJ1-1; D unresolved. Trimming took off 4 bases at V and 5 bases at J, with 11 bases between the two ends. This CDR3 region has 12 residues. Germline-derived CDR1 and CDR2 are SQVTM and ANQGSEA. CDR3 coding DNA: TGCAGCGTTGCCGTAGCAAGAACTGAAGCTTTCTTT. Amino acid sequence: CSVAVARTEAFF.

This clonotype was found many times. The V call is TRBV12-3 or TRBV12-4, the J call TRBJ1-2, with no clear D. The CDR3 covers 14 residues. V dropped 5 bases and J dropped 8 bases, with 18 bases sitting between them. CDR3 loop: CASSPRALGGGYTF. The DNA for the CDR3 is TGTGCCAGCAGTCCTCGGGCCCTTGGAGGGGGCTACACCTTC.

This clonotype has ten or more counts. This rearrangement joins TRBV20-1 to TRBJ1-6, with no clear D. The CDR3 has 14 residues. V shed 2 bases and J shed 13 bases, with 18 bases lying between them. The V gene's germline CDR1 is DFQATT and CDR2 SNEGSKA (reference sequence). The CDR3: CSARHRGPFGPLHF. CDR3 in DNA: TGCAGTGCTAGACACCGAGGCCCTTTCGGGCCCCTCCACTTT.

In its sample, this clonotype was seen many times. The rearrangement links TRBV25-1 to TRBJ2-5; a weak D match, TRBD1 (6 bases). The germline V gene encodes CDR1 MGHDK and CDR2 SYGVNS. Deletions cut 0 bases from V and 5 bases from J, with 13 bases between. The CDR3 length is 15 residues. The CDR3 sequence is CASSEYGRGWETQYF. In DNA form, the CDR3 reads TGTGCCAGCAGTGAATACGGCAGGGGATGGGAGACCCAGTACTTC.

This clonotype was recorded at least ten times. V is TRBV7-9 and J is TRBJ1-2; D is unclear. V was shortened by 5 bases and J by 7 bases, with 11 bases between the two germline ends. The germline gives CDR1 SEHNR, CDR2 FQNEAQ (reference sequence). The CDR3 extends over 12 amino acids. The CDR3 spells CASSMDGGGYTF. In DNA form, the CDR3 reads TGTGCCAGCAGCATGGACGGTGGTGGCTACACCTTC.